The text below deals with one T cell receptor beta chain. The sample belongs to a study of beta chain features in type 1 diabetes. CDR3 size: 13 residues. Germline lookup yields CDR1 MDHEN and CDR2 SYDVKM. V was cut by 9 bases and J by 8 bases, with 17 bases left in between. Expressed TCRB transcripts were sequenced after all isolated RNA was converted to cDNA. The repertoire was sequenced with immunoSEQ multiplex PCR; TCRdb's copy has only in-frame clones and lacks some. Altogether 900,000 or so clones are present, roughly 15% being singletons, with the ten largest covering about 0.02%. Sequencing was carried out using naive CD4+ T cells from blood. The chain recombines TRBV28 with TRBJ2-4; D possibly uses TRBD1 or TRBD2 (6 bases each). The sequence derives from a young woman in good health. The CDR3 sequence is CASSRLRGDIQYF. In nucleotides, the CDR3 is TGTGCCAGTTCGCGCCTTAGGGGGGACATTCAGTACTTC. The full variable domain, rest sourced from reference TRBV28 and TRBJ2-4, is DVKVTQSSRYLVKRTGEKVFLECVQDMDHENMFWYRQDPGLGLRLIYFSYDVKMKEKGDIPEGYSVSREKKERFSLILESASTNQTSMYLCASSRLRGDIQYFGAGTRLSVL.